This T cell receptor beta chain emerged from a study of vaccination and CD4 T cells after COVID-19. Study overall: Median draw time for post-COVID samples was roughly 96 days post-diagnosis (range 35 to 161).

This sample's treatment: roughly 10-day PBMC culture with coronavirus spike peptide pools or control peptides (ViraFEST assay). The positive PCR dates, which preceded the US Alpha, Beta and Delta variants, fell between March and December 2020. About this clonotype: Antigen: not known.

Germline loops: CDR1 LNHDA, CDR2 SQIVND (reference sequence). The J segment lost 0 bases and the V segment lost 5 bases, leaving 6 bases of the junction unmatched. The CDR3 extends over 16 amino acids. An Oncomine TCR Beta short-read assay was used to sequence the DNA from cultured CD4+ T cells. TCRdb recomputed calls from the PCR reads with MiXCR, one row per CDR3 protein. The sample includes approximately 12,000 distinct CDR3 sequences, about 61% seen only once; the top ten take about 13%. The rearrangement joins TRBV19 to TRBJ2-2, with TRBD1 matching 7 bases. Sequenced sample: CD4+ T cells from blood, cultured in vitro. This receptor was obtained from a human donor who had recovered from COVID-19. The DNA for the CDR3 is TGTGCCAGTAGTTCCCGGACAGGCGCGAACACCGGGGAGCTGTTTTTT. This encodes CASSSRTGANTGELFF.